This TCR beta chain is from a study of blood T cell repertoires in COVID-19. Germline CDR1 reads SGDLS; CDR2 reads YYNGEE. V dropped 4 bases and J dropped 4; count of bases not matched to a gene: 4. The CDR3 runs to 14 residues. Data came from immunoSEQ multiplex PCR; TCRdb stores just in-frame clones and leaves some out. This table has roughly 430,000 clones, over 75% appearing once. Participant ages covered roughly 18 to 89 years across 25 or so US areas. Participants were placed into cohorts based on the clinical history they reported. This TCR came from a woman between 40 and 55 years old with acute COVID-19. Specimen: PBMCs or T cells enriched from blood (not recorded which). The rearrangement uses TRBV9 and TRBJ2-7; 11 bases map to TRBD1. The CDR3, as DNA: TGTGCCAGCAGCCCCGGACAGGGGGCTTACGAGCAGTACTTC. Its translation: CASSPGQGAYEQYF.